Following are 3 T cell receptor beta chains from one sample sequenced in a study of blood T cell repertoires in COVID-19. Generated by immunoSEQ multiplex PCR, the TCRdb table keeps only in-frame clones and is missing some. The sample holds 150,000 to 200,000 clones, more than 85% seen once. Sequences were obtained from peripheral blood. These receptors originate from a man between 65 and 85 years old with active or convalescent COVID-19.

This chain connects TRBV5-1 to TRBJ2-7; 10 positions agree with TRBD2. The V segment lost 0 bases and the J segment 5 bases; nucleotides outside the gene matches: 5. CDR1 and CDR2 (germline): SGHRS, YFSETQ. The CDR3 is 15 residues long. CDR3 nucleotide sequence: TGCGCCAGCAGCTTGGCGGGACTAGCGAGCAACGAGCAGTACTTC. It yields the protein CASSLAGLASNEQYF.

The V and J genes are TRBV4-3 and TRBJ2-7, with 9 bases lining up with TRBD2. The trim removed 1 base at V and 3 bases at J, leaving 16 bases unmatched. Germline V lookup: CDR1 LGHNA, CDR2 YSLEER. This CDR3 is 19 amino acids long. The CDR3 is CASSQVPSGTSAQIYEQYF. The DNA for the CDR3 is TGCGCCAGCAGCCAAGTGCCTAGCGGGACTTCAGCCCAAATCTACGAGCAGTACTTC.

The chain employs TRBV6-2 or TRBV6-3 and TRBJ1-2; the match to TRBD1 covers 11 bases. Trimming took 2 bases from V and 7 from J; bases not matched to a gene: 3. CDR3 size: 14 residues. The germline V gene encodes CDR1 MNHEY and CDR2 SVGEGT. The CDR3 region is CASSYLDRGLGYTF. The CDR3 DNA follows: TGTGCCAGCAGTTACCTGGACAGGGGGCTTGGCTACACCTTC.